This T cell receptor beta chain was captured by sequencing in a study of shared clonotypes between healthy human individuals. At the level of the study: Three CD4 naive, three CD4 memory, two CD8 naive and one CD8 memory plate were used per donor. Findings of the study overall: Clonotypes that were shared across a few donors made up around 5.5% of naive CD4 clonotypes.

Germline CDR1 reads SGDLS; CDR2 reads YYNGEE. The CDR3 is 15 residues long. Trimming left V 0 bases short and J 0 bases short, with 10 bases between. Worth noting for this clone: The target antigen is unknown. Other DNA sequences in this specimen translate into the identical CDR3.

Terminally differentiated effector memory CD45RA+ cells were excluded from the naive CD8 cells, which were CD45RO-negative and positively selected for CCR7. Original processing notes: ImmunoSEQ sequences covered only the junction and lacked quality scores; filtering therefore differed. Method: immunoSEQ multiplex PCR; TCRdb's copy keeps in-frame clones and lacks some. The V and J calls and clone size come from that table; D and trimming were worked out from the DNA. The sample lists around 2,000,000 clones, approximately 94% occurring once. The J gene is TRBJ2-7, the V gene TRBV9, with D perhaps TRBD2 (6 bases). This clonotype originated in a man aged 18 to 30 in good health. The source material was naive CD8+ T cells sorted from blood. The CDR3: CASSVGPSASYEQYF. As DNA, the CDR3 is TGTGCCAGCAGCGTAGGGCCTAGCGCCTCCTACGAGCAGTACTTC.